These 18 T cell receptor beta chains were all obtained from the same sample, sequenced in a study of graft-versus-host responses after intestinal transplantation. Responders (approximately 200,000, CFSE-labeled) were co-plated with approximately 200,000 irradiated, violet-dye-labeled stimulators. This table comes from immunoSEQ multiplex PCR, and its TCRdb copy is limited to in-frame clones, with some not included. The sample contains 11,000 to 15,000 clones, approximately 36% of which appear only once. The specimen was alloreactive CD8+ T cells from a mixed lymphocyte reaction culture, collected before intestinal transplant. Subset here: CFSE-low proliferating T cells sorted from roughly 6-day pre-transplant mixed lymphocyte reaction (GvH or HvG direction). These TCRs come from a human patient who received an intestinal transplant.

This clone came up a few times. The V call is TRBV19, the J call TRBJ1-6, with D possibly TRBD1 on 5 matching bases. Trimming left V 3 bases short and J 6 bases short, with 12 bases between. CDR3 length: 15 residues. Germline CDR1 LNHDA, CDR2 SQIVND (reference sequence). This chain's CDR3 is CASSIWWGTNSPLHF. The DNA for the CDR3 is TGTGCCAGTAGTATTTGGTGGGGGACTAATTCACCCCTCCACTTT. Full variable domain (remainder filled in from reference TRBV19 and TRBJ1-6): DGGITQSPKYLFRKEGQNVTLSCEQNLNHDAMYWYRQDPGQGLRLIYYSQIVNDFQKGDIAEGYSVSREKKESFPLTVTSAQKNPTAFYLCASSIWWGTNSPLHFGNGTRLTVT.

This clone has a handful of counts. This chain uses TRBV5-1 with TRBJ2-3, with D unresolved. Germline CDR1 reads SGHRS; CDR2 reads YFSETQ. Trimming took off 0 bases at V and 6 bases at J, with 14 bases between the two ends. The CDR3 extends over 15 amino acids. CDR3 coding DNA: TGCGCCAGCAGCTTGGGAGTGGGCGCGGCGGATACGCAGTATTTT. This sequence encodes CASSLGVGAADTQYF. Complete variable domain (other parts from reference TRBV5-1 and TRBJ2-3): KAGVTQTPRYLIKTRGQQVTLSCSPISGHRSVSWYQQTPGQGLQFLFEYFSETQRNKGNFPGRFSGRQFSNSRSEMNVSTLELGDSALYLCASSLGVGAADTQYFGPGTRLTVL.

For the CDR3, the DNA is TGTGCCAGCAGTATAGGGACTAGTGGCACCGGGGAGCTGTTTTTT. Its translation: CASSIGTSGTGELFF. The chain recombines TRBV27 with TRBJ2-2; the match to TRBD2 covers 8 bases. The CDR3 consists of 15 residues. CDR1 is MNHEY and CDR2 is SMNVEV in the germline V gene (reference sequence). The trim removed 5 bases at V and 4 bases at J, leaving 6 bases unmatched.

V gene TRBV11-2 combines with J gene TRBJ2-1, with D possibly being TRBD2 (6 bases). CDR1 and CDR2 (germline): SGHAT, FQNNGV. Trimming stripped 5 bases from V and 5 bases from J, with 7 bases between. The CDR3 contains 12 residues. This chain's CDR3 is CASSGGNNEQFF. CDR3 coding DNA: TGTGCCAGCAGCGGGGGGAACAATGAGCAGTTCTTC.

The rearrangement joins TRBV4-1 to TRBJ1-1; D is uncertain. V was clipped by 6 bases and J by 1 base, with 12 bases between them. The CDR3 extends over 14 amino acids. CDR1 is MGHRA and CDR2 is YSYEKL in the germline V gene. This CDR3 reads CASSLGNRNTEAFF. For the CDR3, the DNA is TGCGCCAGCAGTCTTGGGAATCGGAACACTGAAGCTTTCTTT.

V gene TRBV6-6 combines with J gene TRBJ1-4; TRBD1 might be the D (6 bases). The V gene's germline CDR1 is MNHNY and CDR2 SVGAGI (reference sequence). The CDR3 is 15 amino acids. Trimming took 2 bases from V and 5 from J, leaving 12 bases between them. The CDR3 here is CASSYGSGVNEKLFF. Written as DNA, the CDR3 is TGTGCCAGCAGTTACGGGTCAGGGGTCAATGAAAAACTGTTTTTT.

This clone turned up a few times. CDR3 DNA sequence: TGTGCCAGCAGTCCCCCCCTGGGACAGCTGAACACTGAAGCTTTCTTT. Translation: CASSPPLGQLNTEAFF. The J gene is TRBJ1-1, the V gene TRBV2, with 7 bases fitting TRBD1. CDR1 SNHLY and CDR2 FYNNEI come from the germline V gene. This CDR3 is 16 amino acids long. With V trimmed by 5 bases and J by 0 bases, 9 bases remained unmatched.

This clone has a handful of counts. This chain joins TRBV25-1 and TRBJ1-3, with D unclear. Germline lookup yields CDR1 MGHDK and CDR2 SYGVNS. The CDR3 loop spans 13 amino acids. Trimming pared 4 bases from V and 5 bases from J, leaving 9 bases between. The CDR3 reads CASSVEERNTIYF. The CDR3 DNA reads TGTGCCAGCAGTGTCGAGGAGAGAAACACCATATATTTT.

The genes are TRBV20-1 and TRBJ2-7; D not certain. Germline assignment: CDR1 DFQATT and CDR2 SNEGSKA (reference sequence). The CDR3 runs 11 residues. V gave up 0 bases and J gave up 4 bases, with 4 bases separating them. The CDR3 is CSARDGYEQYF. As DNA, the CDR3 is TGCAGTGCTAGAGATGGGTACGAGCAGTACTTC.

The chain employs TRBV9 and TRBJ1-2; 12 bases are shared with TRBD1. The germline V gene has CDR1 SGDLS and CDR2 YYNGEE. CDR3 length: 16 residues. The junction had 10 bases not matched to a gene; V was cut back by 4 bases and J by 6 bases. CDR3 in DNA: TGTGCCAGCAGCCAAGATAAGGGGACAGGGGGCGATGGCTACACCTTC. Amino acid sequence: CASSQDKGTGGDGYTF.

The CDR3 sequence: CSVGTGANTEAFF. DNA for the CDR3: TGCAGCGTAGGGACAGGGGCGAACACTGAAGCTTTCTTT. The gene calls are TRBV29-1 and TRBJ1-1; 10 nucleotides align to TRBD1. The CDR3 extends over 13 amino acids. V shed 6 bases and J 1 base; nucleotides not matched to a gene: 2. Germline lookup yields CDR1 SQVTM and CDR2 ANQGSEA.

This clone appeared a few times. The CDR3 DNA sequence: TGCGCCAGCAGCCTCCATTTCACCTCCTCCTACGAGCAGTACTTC. Translating it yields CASSLHFTSSYEQYF. This chain links TRBV4-1 with TRBJ2-7; unclear D gene. The length of the CDR3 is 15 residues. CDR1 and CDR2 from the germline V gene are MGHRA and YSYEKL. Trimming removed 4 bases at V and 0 bases at J, with 13 bases between.

This clone showed up just a few times. The chain is built from TRBV19 and TRBJ1-5; no clear D gene. The V gene's germline CDR1 is LNHDA and CDR2 SQIVND (reference sequence). V lost 7 bases to trimming and J lost 4 bases, with 11 bases between them. The CDR3 is made up of 13 amino acids. CDR3 nucleotide sequence: TGTGCCAGTAACGTTGTGGGGAATCAGCCCCAGCATTTT. Residues: CASNVVGNQPQHF. Combining the CDR3 with reference TRBV19 and TRBJ1-5 gives the whole variable domain DGGITQSPKYLFRKEGQNVTLSCEQNLNHDAMYWYRQDPGQGLRLIYYSQIVNDFQKGDIAEGYSVSREKKESFPLTVTSAQKNPTAFYLCASNVVGNQPQHFGDGTRLSIL.

This chain joins TRBV7-9 and TRBJ1-6; D remains ambiguous. CDR1 is SEHNR, CDR2 FQNEAQ, per germline (reference sequence). The CDR3 spans 13 residues. Deletions cut 3 bases from V and 10 bases from J, with 10 bases between. CDR3 coding DNA: TGTGCCAGCAGCTTCAGGCGGAGGTCACCCCTCCACTTT. It codes for CASSFRRRSPLHF.

The sample holds a few counts of this clone. V and J are TRBV2 and TRBJ1-6, with D unresolved. The V and J ends lost 1 base and 3 bases respectively, with 10 bases between them. This CDR3 region has 16 residues. Germline CDR1 is SNHLY and CDR2 is FYNNEI. CDR3 in amino acids: CASSEVDSYYNSPLHF. The CDR3 DNA follows: TGTGCCAGCAGTGAAGTGGACTCTTACTATAATTCACCCCTCCACTTT.

In nucleotides, the CDR3 is TGCACCAGCAGCTGCTATTGTTTGTGCACAAGTCGGGCCAACGTCCTGACTTTC. It translates to CTSSCYCLCTSRANVLTF. The genes are TRBV1 and TRBJ2-6. TRBV1 is labeled a pseudogene. CDR3 length: 18 amino acids.

This clone is categorized as medium-sized. The V and J genes are TRBV4-1 and TRBJ2-7; the D is unclear. This CDR3 region has 13 residues. V dropped 2 bases and J dropped 2 bases, with 7 bases sitting between them. In germline, CDR1 is MGHRA, CDR2 YSYEKL. The CDR3 here is CASSQTVTYEQYF. CDR3 nucleotide sequence: TGCGCCAGCAGCCAAACCGTTACCTACGAGCAGTACTTC.

The genes are TRBV4-1 and TRBJ1-2; D gene unclear. V was trimmed by 2 bases and J by 3 bases, leaving 10 bases between them. Germline V gene sequence: CDR1 MGHRA, CDR2 YSYEKL. This CDR3 spans 14 amino acids. CDR3 coding DNA: TGCGCCAGCAGCCAAATAGGGCGACACTATGGCTACACCTTC. This encodes CASSQIGRHYGYTF.